This TCR beta chain was documented in a study of chemoradiotherapy in HPV16-positive cancers. Study results and caveats: Non-HPV-specific T cells did not expand in tumors during treatment, whereas candidate HPV-specific clones and E7-related motifs did. The functional HPV-specific definition rests on just two HPV16-positive patients.

CDR3 length equals 12 residues. V was pared by 3 bases and J by 4 bases, with 9 bases between. Germline loops: CDR1 GTSNPN, CDR2 SVGIG (reference sequence). This clone was seen a handful of times. Its antigen is still unknown. Repeated repertoire sampling spanned the course of chemoradiotherapy. Method: immunoSEQ multiplex PCR; TCRdb's copy keeps in-frame clones and lacks some. The sample gives 15,000 to 20,000 clones, roughly 86% of which show up once; less than 2.5% is in the top ten. This receptor was taken from a human donor with HPV-associated anogenital cancer. This specimen was blood, taken from a patient who underwent chemoradiotherapy. The chain is built from TRBV30 and TRBJ1-2; no definite D call. Here the CDR3 DNA reads TGTGCCTGGAGCCCCATGGTCTATGGCTACACCTTC. This encodes CAWSPMVYGYTF.